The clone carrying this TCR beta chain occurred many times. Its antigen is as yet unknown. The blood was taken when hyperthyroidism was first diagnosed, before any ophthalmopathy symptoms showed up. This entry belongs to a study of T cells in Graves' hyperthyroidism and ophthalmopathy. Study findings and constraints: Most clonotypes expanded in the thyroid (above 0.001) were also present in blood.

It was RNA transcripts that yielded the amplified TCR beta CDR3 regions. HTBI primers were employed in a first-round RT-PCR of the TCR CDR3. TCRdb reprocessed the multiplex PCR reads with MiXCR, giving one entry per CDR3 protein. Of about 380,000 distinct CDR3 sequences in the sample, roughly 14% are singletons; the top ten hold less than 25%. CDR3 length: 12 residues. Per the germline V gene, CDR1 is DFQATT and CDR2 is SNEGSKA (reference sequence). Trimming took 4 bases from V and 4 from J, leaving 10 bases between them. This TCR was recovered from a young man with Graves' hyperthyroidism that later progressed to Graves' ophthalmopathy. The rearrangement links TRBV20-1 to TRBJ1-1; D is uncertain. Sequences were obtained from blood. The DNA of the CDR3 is TGCAGTGCTAACGGTGGTGGCACTGAAGCTTTCTTT. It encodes CSANGGGTEAFF.